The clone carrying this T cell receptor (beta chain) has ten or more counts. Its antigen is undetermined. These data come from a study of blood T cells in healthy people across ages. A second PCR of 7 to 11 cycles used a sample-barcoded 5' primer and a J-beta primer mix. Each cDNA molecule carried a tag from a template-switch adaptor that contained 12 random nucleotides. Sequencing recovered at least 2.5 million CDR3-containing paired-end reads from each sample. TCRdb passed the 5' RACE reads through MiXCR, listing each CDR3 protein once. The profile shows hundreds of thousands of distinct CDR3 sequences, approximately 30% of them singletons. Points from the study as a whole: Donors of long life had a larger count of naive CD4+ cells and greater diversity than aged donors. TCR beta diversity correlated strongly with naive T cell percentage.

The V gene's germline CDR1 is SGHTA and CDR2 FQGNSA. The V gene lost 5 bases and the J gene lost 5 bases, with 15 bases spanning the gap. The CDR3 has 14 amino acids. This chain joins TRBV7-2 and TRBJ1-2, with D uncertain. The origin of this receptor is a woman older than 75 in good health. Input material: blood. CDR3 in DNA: TGTGCCAGCAGCGCGGGTTTTGCTAGGTATGGCTACACCTTC. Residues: CASSAGFARYGYTF.